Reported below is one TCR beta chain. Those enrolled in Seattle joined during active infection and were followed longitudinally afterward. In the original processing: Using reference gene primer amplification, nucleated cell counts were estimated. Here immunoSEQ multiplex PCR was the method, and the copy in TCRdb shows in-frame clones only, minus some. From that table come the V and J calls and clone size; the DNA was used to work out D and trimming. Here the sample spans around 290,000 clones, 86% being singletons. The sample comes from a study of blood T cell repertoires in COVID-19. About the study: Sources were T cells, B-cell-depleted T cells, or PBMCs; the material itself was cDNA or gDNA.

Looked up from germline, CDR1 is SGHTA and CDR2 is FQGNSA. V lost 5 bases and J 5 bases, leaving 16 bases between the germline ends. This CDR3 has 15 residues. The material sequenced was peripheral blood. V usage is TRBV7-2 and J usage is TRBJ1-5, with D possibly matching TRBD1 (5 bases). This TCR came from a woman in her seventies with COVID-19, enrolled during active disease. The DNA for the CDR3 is TGTGCCAGCAGCCCCTACGGGGGGACGGATCAGCCCCAGCATTTT. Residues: CASSPYGGTDQPQHF. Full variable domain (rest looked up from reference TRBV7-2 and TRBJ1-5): GAGVSQSPSNKVTEKGKDVELRCDPISGHTALYWYRQSLGQGLEFLIYFQGNSAPDKSGLPSDRFSAERTGGSVSTLTIQRTQQEDSAVYLCASSPYGGTDQPQHFGDGTRLSIL.